This entry features one T cell receptor beta chain sequence. Which antigen it targets is not known. Base quality data are lacking; no much larger clone is found one base away. The CDR3 sequence holds 15 residues, the cysteine and phenylalanine included. Just CDR3 DNA is preserved here, 45 bases in frame from base 1. Via the germline V gene, CDR1 is KGHSH and CDR2 LQKENI. A distance of 13 bases separates the germline ends of V and J, which lose 3 bases and 4 bases respectively. This specimen belongs to a study of T-cell reconstitution after alpha-beta-depleted transplantation in children (TCRdb year 2016). Regarding the study in general: T-cell immune reconstitution after TCRalphabeta/CD19-depleted allogeneic hematopoietic cell transplantation in children was quantitatively tracked in the study by means of TCR repertoire profiling.

The library was built by means of PCR. Sequencing was carried out with an Illumina HiSeq 2500. TCR library preparation used molecular barcoding, with unique molecular identifiers applied to normalize quantification of the TCRbeta repertoire. The public reads were reprocessed in TCRdb via fastp at Q25 and MiXCR, keeping in-frame beta chains. Rows are unified per CDR3 protein, each entry keeping the most common DNA and genes. In this sample the table shows about 420,000 distinct CDR3 sequences, around 15% of which occur a single time. The ten largest clones take up 25% to 30% of the sample. The paper's findings and limits, for the study overall: In some patients, the high TCRbeta diversity seen at day 60 was put down to recipient T cells and intrathymic progenitors that had survived conditioning. Over the following months the frequencies of hyperexpanded clones went down, and after one year T-cell counts and TCRbeta diversity were mostly credited to newly produced T cells. Apparently early alphabetaT-cell count recovery about two months after transplant reportedly relied on only several hundred rapidly expanded clones derived from non-depleted graft cells.

The treatment or condition label corresponds to: allogeneic hematopoietic cell transplantation with graft depleted of TCRalphabeta T cells and CD19 B cells. The children who served as transplant recipients had been given grafts of TCRalphabeta/CD19-depleted allogeneic hematopoietic cells. The chain is made from TRBV18 and TRBJ2-1; no D gene can be assigned with confidence. The sequence derives from a boy under two years old who had a stem cell transplant for Wiskott-Aldrich syndrome, so the T cells may come from the graft donor. Sequencing used PBMCs, mostly from graft donor cells, obtained 360 days after TCRalphabeta/CD19-depleted stem cell transplant. The nucleotide sequence reads TGTGCCAGCTCACCCATTCTAGGGTTTTACAATGAGCAGTTCTTC. This gives the protein CASSPILGFYNEQFF.